These 9 T cell receptor beta chains originate from one sample sequenced in a study of cytomegalovirus exposure and HLA in healthy donors. Amplification used 60 Vbeta primers and 13 Jbeta primers. Clones were read by immunoSEQ multiplex PCR, and TCRdb kept only the in-frame ones, dropping some. Of 75,000 to 100,000 clones in the sample, more than 60% were seen once. Material: PBMCs. The receptors come from a man between 60 and 75 years old in good health and CMV-seropositive.

J is TRBJ1-6 and V is TRBV11-2, with TRBD1 matching 8 bases. Trimming cost V 0 bases and J 10 bases; bases outside gene matches: 5. Germline V gene sequence: CDR1 SGHAT, CDR2 FQNNGV. This CDR3 contains 15 residues. The CDR3 is CASSLDRGQNSPLHF. CDR3 DNA sequence: TGTGCCAGCAGCTTAGACAGGGGGCAAAACTCACCCCTCCACTTT. The variable domain in full, completed from reference TRBV11-2 and TRBJ1-6, reads EAGVAQSPRYKIIEKRQSVAFWCNPISGHATLYWYQQILGQGPKLLIQFQNNGVVDDSQLPKDRFSAERLKGVDSTLKIQPAKLEDSAVYLCASSLDRGQNSPLHFGNGTRLTVT.

The chain carries TRBV11-2 and TRBJ1-6; unclear D gene. The CDR3 contains 14 residues. Trimming removed 5 bases from V and 5 bases from J, with 10 bases in between. Looked up from germline, CDR1 is SGHAT and CDR2 is FQNNGV. The CDR3: CASSVGEDNSPLHF. The CDR3 bases are TGTGCCAGCAGCGTGGGAGAAGATAATTCACCCCTCCACTTT.

The V call is TRBV10-3, the J call TRBJ1-5; TRBD1 matches at 7 bases. J gave up 9 bases and V 0 bases, and 8 bases lay outside the gene matches. Germline V lookup: CDR1 ENHRY, CDR2 SYGVKD. This CDR3 has 15 amino acids. CDR3 amino acids: CAISESRTGERPQHF. The CDR3 bases are TGTGCCATCAGTGAGTCGCGCACAGGGGAACGGCCCCAGCATTTT.

The V gene is TRBV5-4, the J gene TRBJ2-5; 10 bases align to TRBD1. This CDR3 has 16 residues. Germline trimming cut 4 bases from V and 1 base from J; bases unmatched to any gene: 7. Germline CDR1 is SGHNT and CDR2 is YYREEE (reference sequence). CDR3 DNA sequence: TGTGCCAGCAGCCGACTAAGGACAGGGGGCCAAGAGACCCAGTACTTC. Translated: CASSRLRTGGQETQYF. The variable domain in full, with the rest retrieved from reference TRBV5-4 and TRBJ2-5, is ETGVTQSPTHLIKTRGQQVTLRCSSQSGHNTVSWYQQALGQGPQFIFQYYREEENGRGNFPPRFSGLQFPNYSSELNVNALELDDSALYLCASSRLRTGGQETQYFGPGTRLLVL.

A few counts support this clone. CDR3 sequence reads: CASSPPGGTQPQHF. CDR3 DNA sequence: TGTGCCAGCAGCCCCCCGGGGGGTACTCAGCCCCAGCATTTT. This sequence joins TRBV7-9 and TRBJ1-5; D is perhaps TRBD1 (5 bases). V shed 5 bases and J shed 6 bases, with 14 bases lying between them. Germline V gene sequence: CDR1 SEHNR, CDR2 FQNEAQ (reference sequence). This CDR3 comprises 14 residues.

As for this clone: It is unclear where the CDR3 begins or ends on the DNA, so no DNA is shown, and the CDR3 is as TCRdb lists it. V and J are TRBV6-6 and TRBJ1-2. Germline assignment: CDR1 MNHNY and CDR2 SVGAGI (reference sequence). The CDR3 sequence runs 12 residues, both termini included. CDR3 sequence reads: CASRPEVGGGTF.

This chain connects TRBV7-2 to TRBJ1-4, with 8 bases aligning to TRBD1. Trimming cost V 5 bases and J 13 bases; bases outside gene matches: 6. Germline CDR1 reads SGHTA; CDR2 reads FQGNSA. This CDR3 has 12 residues. CDR3 amino acids: CASSHPDRALFF. The CDR3 DNA reads TGTGCCAGCAGCCACCCGGACAGGGCACTGTTTTTT.

CDR3 in DNA: TGTGCCAGCAGCGCCCGGACAGGGGGCTTCTACGAGCAGTACTTC. Translation: CASSARTGGFYEQYF. This chain connects TRBV9 to TRBJ2-7; the match to TRBD1 covers 11 bases. The germline V gene encodes CDR1 SGDLS and CDR2 YYNGEE. The V gene end was trimmed by 3 bases and the J gene end by 3 bases; junction bases not matched to a gene: 5. The CDR3 is 15 amino acids.

The J gene is TRBJ1-4, the V gene TRBV27; D is unresolved. The CDR3 has 14 residues. Trimming shortened V by 7 bases and J by 0 bases, and 9 bases separated the two germline ends. Germline-derived CDR1 and CDR2 are MNHEY and SMNVEV (reference sequence). This CDR3 reads CASKRGATNEKLFF. CDR3 nucleotide sequence: TGTGCCAGCAAACGAGGTGCAACTAATGAAAAACTGTTTTTT.